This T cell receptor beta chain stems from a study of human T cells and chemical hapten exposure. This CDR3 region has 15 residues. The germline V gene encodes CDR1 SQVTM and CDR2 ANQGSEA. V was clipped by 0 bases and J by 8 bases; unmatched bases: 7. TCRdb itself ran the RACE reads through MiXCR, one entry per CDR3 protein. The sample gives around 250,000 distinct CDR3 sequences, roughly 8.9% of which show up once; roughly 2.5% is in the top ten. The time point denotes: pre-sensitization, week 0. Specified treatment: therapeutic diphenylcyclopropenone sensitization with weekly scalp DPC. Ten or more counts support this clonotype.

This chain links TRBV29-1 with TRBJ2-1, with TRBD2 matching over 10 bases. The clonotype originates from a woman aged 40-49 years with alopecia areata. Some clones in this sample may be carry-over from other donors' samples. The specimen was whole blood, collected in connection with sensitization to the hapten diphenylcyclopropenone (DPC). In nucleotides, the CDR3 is TGCAGCGTTGAAGATCCCAGCGGGAGGGCATATGAGCAGTTCTTC. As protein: CSVEDPSGRAYEQFF.